This TCR beta chain derives from a study of blood T cell repertoires in COVID-19. Study overall: From the United States, Italy and Spain came samples of acute and convalescent COVID-19. The cDNA or gDNA used as material had been derived from T cells, B-cell-depleted T cells, or PBMCs.

Germline lookup yields CDR1 MNHEY and CDR2 SMNVEV (reference sequence). V shed 2 bases and J shed 0 bases, with 7 bases lying between them. The CDR3 consists of 14 residues. In the authors' methods: Quantification of nucleated cells was approximated via reference gene primer amplification. TCRdb's copy holds only in-frame clones and misses some; the assay was immunoSEQ multiplex PCR. V and J calls and clone size are copied from that table; D and trimming were computed from the DNA. This sample carries 120,000 to 150,000 clones, about 83% of them seen once, and the ten largest clones take around 8.3%.

This sequence joins TRBV27 and TRBJ1-1, with D tentatively TRBD1 (5 bases). The source of this sequence is a woman aged 45-65 years with active or convalescent COVID-19. The specimen sequenced was peripheral blood. The CDR3 nucleotides are TGTGCCAGCAGTTTAGACAGAATGAACACTGAAGCTTTCTTT. It yields the protein CASSLDRMNTEAFF.